The present T cell receptor beta chain was sequenced within a study of blood T cell repertoires in COVID-19. Overall study context: The study drew acute and convalescent COVID-19 samples from the United States, Italy and Spain.

V lost 1 base, J lost 6 bases, and 9 bases lay in between. Germline CDR1 is LGHNT and CDR2 is FRNRAP. The CDR3 sequence is 13 residues long. Only in-frame clones appear in the TCRdb table, and some are missing; sequencing was by immunoSEQ multiplex PCR. Found here are more than 400,000 clones, roughly 87% of them singletons; the top ten hold less than 0.75%. The chain combines TRBV12-5 with TRBJ1-2; D perhaps matches TRBD1 (5 bases). This sequence originates from a man between 18 and 29 years old who had recovered from COVID-19. The sequenced sample was PBMCs or T cells enriched from blood (not recorded which). The CDR3 DNA sequence: TGTGCTAGTGGTTTGGGGGGCTACGATGGCTACACCTTC. It yields the protein CASGLGGYDGYTF.